This is a list of T cell receptor beta chains from one sample in a study of T cells expressing NK-cell markers. For each CDR3 protein, TCRdb gives one entry from its re-call of the 5' RACE reads, without DNA. The sample totals 550,000 to 600,000 distinct CDR3 sequences. The sequenced material came from blood T cells: a sorted CD56 or NKG2C T cell subset, CD4+ or CD8+ T cells, or bulk PBMC T cells (not recorded which). The receptors here all came from a young man in good health. CDR3s include the opening cysteine and the closing phenylalanine or tryptophan.

V	J	CDR3
TRBV6-1	TRBJ2-2	CASKGLGNTGELFF
TRBV11-2	TRBJ2-7	CASSPPSAGIFPTYEQYF
TRBV20-1	TRBJ2-5	CSASRDGQGQETQYF
TRBV27	TRBJ1-5	CASSPLGVNQPQHF
TRBV5-1	TRBJ2-1	CASSLVSRNTLGQFF
TRBV20-1	TRBJ2-3	CSATDGNGRGTDTQYF
TRBV20-1	TRBJ2-5	CSARDRWTHETQYF
TRBV11-2	TRBJ1-3	CASSSQRAWHTIYF
TRBV14	TRBJ2-5	CASSHTETQYF
TRBV28	TRBJ1-6	CASSPTNRQGSSPLHF
TRBV6-5	TRBJ1-6	CASLPGLGDNSPLHF
TRBV20-1	TRBJ2-3	CSATLPGQGPDTQYF
TRBV6-5	TRBJ1-2	CASSYSRDIDGYTF
TRBV11-2	TRBJ2-2	CASSLENSRTGELFF
TRBV24-1	TRBJ2-3	CATSVPGGGILTDTQYF
TRBV29-1	TRBJ2-1	CSVDGSVIYNEQFF
TRBV7-2	TRBJ2-7	CASSSTLGGYEQYF
TRBV6-5	TRBJ2-2	CASSYRAGANTGELFF
TRBV20-1	TRBJ2-3	CSASLVERTDTQYF
TRBV19	TRBJ2-1	CASCGFDNEQFF
TRBV29-1	TRBJ1-2	CSVERDRGPGYTF
TRBV5-1	TRBJ2-1	CASRLPPDRQFF
TRBV20-1	TRBJ2-2	CSARGLRLAGGPGELFF
TRBV12-3/TRBV12-4	TRBJ2-5	CASSSLAWGKQETQYF
TRBV10-2	TRBJ2-3	CASRMEGARDTQYF
TRBV7-8	TRBJ1-1	CASSQMHRVSEAFF
TRBV12-3/TRBV12-4	TRBJ1-4	CASTATMGGLEKLFF
TRBV18	TRBJ2-5	CASSPQNGAVQETQYF
TRBV29-1	TRBJ1-1	CSAQGRGRDGNTEAFF
TRBV12-3/TRBV12-4	TRBJ2-7	CASSFLAGELGEQYF
TRBV7-2	TRBJ2-1	CASSLGDGSGVNEQFF
TRBV10-3	TRBJ1-2	CAISETGTGAYGYTF
TRBV7-9	TRBJ2-1	CASSLNPGGRFYNEQFF
TRBV19	TRBJ1-5	CASSIQGESPRVIGSNQPQHF
TRBV7-6	TRBJ2-5	CASSPADREQETQYF
TRBV9	TRBJ2-5	CASSVDRGYETQYF
TRBV29-1	TRBJ2-1	CSVAPPQDNEQFF
TRBV5-1	TRBJ1-5	CASSLRGGSQPQHF
TRBV20-1	TRBJ2-7	CSLRLLRDSSYEQYF
TRBV6-4	TRBJ2-1	CASSDGINEQFF
TRBV29-1	TRBJ2-3	CSVRDWAGAADTQYF
TRBV12-5	TRBJ2-3	CASGPGQGTDTQYF
TRBV12-3/TRBV12-4	TRBJ1-2	CASLGQGWGYTF
TRBV7-2	TRBJ1-1	CASSFSSRVPFF
TRBV7-8	TRBJ1-2	CASTSDRGPSRYTF
TRBV5-6	TRBJ2-1	CASRQGLAGGFDEQFF
TRBV29-1	TRBJ2-6	CSVEESRRQGGANVLTF
TRBV12-3/TRBV12-4	TRBJ2-2	CASSSSAPQSNTGELFF
TRBV12-3/TRBV12-4	TRBJ1-2	CASSQTGRGYTF
TRBV29-1	TRBJ2-1	CSVGDFGASGNFPNEQFF
TRBV12-2	TRBJ2-7	CASRLGGRDRGSYEQYF
TRBV9	TRBJ2-7	CASSANRVIDEQYF
TRBV24-1	TRBJ2-5	CATSDWGTGTSETQYF
TRBV20-1	TRBJ2-2	CSARPASGNTGELFF
TRBV29-1	TRBJ2-3	CSVGSRSRDTQYF